The entry below describes one TCR beta chain. This sample is drawn from a study of control samples from healthy donors and cancer patients. Profiled with immunoSEQ multiplex PCR; TCRdb holds only in-frame clones, not every one. This sample has tens of thousands of clones, with roughly 90% found just once. The CDR3 runs 14 residues. Trimming took 6 bases from V and 0 from J; bases not matched to a gene: 4. In germline, CDR1 is SNHLY, CDR2 FYNNEI. The sequencing sample was made of PBMCs. The chain uses TRBV2 and TRBJ2-7; 8 bases align to TRBD1. The TCR originated in a man younger than 45 with colorectal cancer. The CDR3 coding sequence is TGTGCCAGCAGATTGGACAGGGCCTCCTACGAGCAGTACTTC. Protein product: CASRLDRASYEQYF.